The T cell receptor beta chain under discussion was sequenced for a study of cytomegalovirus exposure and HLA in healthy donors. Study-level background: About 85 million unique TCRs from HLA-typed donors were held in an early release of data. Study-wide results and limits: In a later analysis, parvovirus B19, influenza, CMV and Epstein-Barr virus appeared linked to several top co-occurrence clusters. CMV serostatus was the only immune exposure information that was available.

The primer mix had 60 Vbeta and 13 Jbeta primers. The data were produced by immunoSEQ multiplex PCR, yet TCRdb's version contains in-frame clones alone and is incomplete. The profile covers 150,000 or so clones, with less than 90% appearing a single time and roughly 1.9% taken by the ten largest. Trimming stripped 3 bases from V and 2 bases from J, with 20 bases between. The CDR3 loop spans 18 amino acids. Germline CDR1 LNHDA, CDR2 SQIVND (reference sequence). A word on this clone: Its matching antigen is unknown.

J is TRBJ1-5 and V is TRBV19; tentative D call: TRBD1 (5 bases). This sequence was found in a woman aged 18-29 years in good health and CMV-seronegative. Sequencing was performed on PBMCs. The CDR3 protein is CASSMGPLGGPGNQPQHF. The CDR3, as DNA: TGTGCCAGTAGTATGGGTCCTTTGGGGGGACCTGGCAATCAGCCCCAGCATTTT. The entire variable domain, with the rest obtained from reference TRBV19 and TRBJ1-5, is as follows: DGGITQSPKYLFRKEGQNVTLSCEQNLNHDAMYWYRQDPGQGLRLIYYSQIVNDFQKGDIAEGYSVSREKKESFPLTVTSAQKNPTAFYLCASSMGPLGGPGNQPQHFGDGTRLSIL.